What follows are 6 T cell receptor beta chains derived from one specimen sequenced in a study of cytomegalovirus exposure and HLA in healthy donors. Amplification used 60 Vbeta primers and 13 Jbeta primers. Repertoires were generated with immunoSEQ multiplex PCR, while TCRdb's copy carries only in-frame clones and drops some. The data hold 130,000 to 150,000 clones, with around 73% observed a single time. Sequences were obtained from PBMCs. The source of these receptors is a female donor in good health and CMV-seronegative.

CDR3 sequence: CASSFSEYNEQFF. Written as DNA, the CDR3 is TGCGCCAGCAGCTTTTCAGAATACAATGAGCAGTTCTTC. The chain links TRBV5-1 to TRBJ2-1; D is ambiguous. This CDR3 has 13 amino acids. Between the trimmed V and J ends, which lost 2 bases and 4 bases, there was a span of 7 bases. CDR1 SGHRS and CDR2 YFSETQ come from the germline V gene.

V usage is TRBV5-4 and J usage is TRBJ2-1; 8 bases line up with TRBD2. Losses at the gene ends were 4 bases for V and 9 bases for J; bases not matched to a gene: 9. CDR3 length equals 14 residues. The germline gives CDR1 SGHNT, CDR2 YYREEE (reference sequence). CDR3 sequence (DNA): TGTGCCAGCAGCCGGTTGAGCGGGAGCTTTGAGCAGTTCTTC. Its translation is CASSRLSGSFEQFF.

This sequence joins TRBV5-1 and TRBJ1-2; no clear D. The CDR3 length is 13 residues. Germline V gives CDR1 SGHRS, CDR2 YFSETQ. The V end lost 1 base, the J end lost 6 bases, and 10 bases lay between the germline ends. The CDR3 here is CASSLRGTDGYTF. The CDR3 DNA follows: TGCGCCAGCAGCTTGCGAGGAACTGATGGCTACACCTTC.

This clone was detected a few times. The rearrangement joins TRBV5-1 to TRBJ2-3; TRBD2 aligns across 10 bases. Trimming cost V 4 bases and J 4 bases; bases outside gene matches: 3. This CDR3 comprises 14 residues. In germline, CDR1 is SGHRS, CDR2 YFSETQ. The CDR3 coding sequence is TGCGCCAGCAGCCTGACTAGCGGGTCAGATACGCAGTATTTT. Translating gives CASSLTSGSDTQYF.

The V and J genes are TRBV7-9 and TRBJ1-2, with 10 bases fitting TRBD1. Trimming removed 1 base from V and 0 bases from J; junction bases left unmatched: 5. Germline-derived CDR1 and CDR2 are SEHNR and FQNEAQ (reference sequence). CDR3 length equals 17 residues. Written as DNA, the CDR3 is TGTGCCAGCAGCTTAGGACAGGGGGCTAACCCTAACTATGGCTACACCTTC. Translation: CASSLGQGANPNYGYTF.

This clone came up a few times. The chain combines TRBV7-2 with TRBJ2-7, with D possibly TRBD2 on 6 matching bases. The CDR3 consists of 13 residues. Trimming shortened V by 1 base and J by 9 bases, and 13 bases separated the two germline ends. Germline V gene lookup returns CDR1 SGHTA and CDR2 FQGNSA. The CDR3 bases are TGTGCCAGCAGCTTAGGGCGCGGGACTCGGCAGTACTTC. Its protein product is CASSLGRGTRQYF.